This note documents a single TCR beta chain sequence. The antigen remains undetermined. One junction end does not reproduce the germline sequence, and a read error may be involved. The germline CDR1 and CDR2 sequences are SEHNR and FQNEAQ (reference sequence). This CDR3 contains 12 residues. The data belong to a study of tumor-infiltrating lymphocytes in primary liver carcinoma. General study findings and limits: Relative to tumor region pairs, the tumor-adjacent and tumor-blood pairs showed overlap that was lower.

cDNA specific to TCR beta was made from 500 ng of total RNA, with a constant-region primer employed for priming. Three nested multiplex PCR rounds, a slightly modified ARM-PCR method, built the TCR beta libraries. Amplification in the first two PCR rounds was performed using TRBV1-TRBV30 forward primers and a C-beta reverse primer for 10 cycles each. TCRdb redid the calling of the multiplex PCR reads with MiXCR, one entry per CDR3 protein. The sample comprises approximately 110,000 distinct CDR3 sequences, approximately 82% of which are singletons, and approximately 20% rests with the top ten. Without any cell sorting, about 19-30 mg of bulk tissue yielded co-extracted RNA and DNA. Resecting the tumor surgically was how the patients' primary liver carcinoma was treated.

The sequence came from a middle-aged man with primary liver carcinoma and hepatitis B virus infection. Sample: liver tumor tissue from sampling region 3. This sample's subset: tumor region T3, left-lateral pole. The rearrangement joins TRBV7-9 to TRBJ2-7; TRBD2 matches 7 bases. The CDR3 region is CASSLGLAEQCF. The CDR3 DNA sequence: TGTGCCAGCAGCCTCGGGCTAGCGGAGCAATGCTTC.